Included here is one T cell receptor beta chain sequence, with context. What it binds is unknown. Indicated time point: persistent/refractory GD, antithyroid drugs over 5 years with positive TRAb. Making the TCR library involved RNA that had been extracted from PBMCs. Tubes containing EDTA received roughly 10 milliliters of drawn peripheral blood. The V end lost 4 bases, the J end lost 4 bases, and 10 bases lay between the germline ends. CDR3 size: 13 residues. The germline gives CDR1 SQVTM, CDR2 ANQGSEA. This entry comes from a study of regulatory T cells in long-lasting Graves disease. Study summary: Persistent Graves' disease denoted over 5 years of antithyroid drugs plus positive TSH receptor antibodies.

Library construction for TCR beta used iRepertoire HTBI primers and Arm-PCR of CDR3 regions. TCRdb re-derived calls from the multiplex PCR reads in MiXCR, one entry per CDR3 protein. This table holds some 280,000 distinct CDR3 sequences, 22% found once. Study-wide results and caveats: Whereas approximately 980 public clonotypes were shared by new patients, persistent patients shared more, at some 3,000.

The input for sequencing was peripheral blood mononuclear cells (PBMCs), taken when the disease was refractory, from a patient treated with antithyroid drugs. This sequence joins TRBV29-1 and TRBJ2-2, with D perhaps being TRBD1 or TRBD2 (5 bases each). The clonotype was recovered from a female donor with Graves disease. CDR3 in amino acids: CSVGGGSTGELFF. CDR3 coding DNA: TGCAGCGTTGGTGGGGGTAGCACCGGGGAGCTGTTTTTT.